These 29 T cell receptor beta chains were sequenced from one sample in a study of T-cell memory formation after mild COVID-19. Each CDR3 protein is one row after TCRdb ran MiXCR on the 5' RACE reads. This table has under 550,000 distinct CDR3 sequences, roughly 18% appearing once. Sequencing input: PBMCs or a T cell subset sorted from them (not recorded which). All receptors derive from a man aged 18-30 years who had mild COVID-19 (a few samples of this study predate the infection). Cell type and time point are not known.

V is TRBV12-3 or TRBV12-4 and J is TRBJ1-2, with a possible D match to TRBD1 (5 bases). V was cut by 1 base and J by 12 bases, with 9 bases left in between. The CDR3 loop spans 11 amino acids. The CDR3 sequence: CASSLGGRDTF. In DNA form, the CDR3 reads TGTGCCAGCAGTTTAGGGGGCAGAGACACCTTC.

Ten or more counts support this clonotype. This chain connects TRBV14 to TRBJ2-4; 8 bases are shared with TRBD1. The V gene's germline CDR1 is SGHDN and CDR2 FVKESK. V was clipped by 2 bases and J by 8 bases; unmatched bases: 8. CDR3 size: 15 residues. For the CDR3, the DNA is TGTGCCAGCAGCCAACTTACAGGGGGGTCGGACATTCAGTACTTC. Amino acid sequence: CASSQLTGGSDIQYF.

This clonotype has only a few counts. The rearrangement joins TRBV15 to TRBJ1-2; possible D gene TRBD1, 6 bases. Germline V gene data show CDR1 as LNHNV and CDR2 as YYDKDF (reference sequence). Trimming shortened V by 3 bases and J by 1 base, and 12 bases separated the two germline ends. This CDR3 comprises 15 residues. In DNA form, the CDR3 reads TGTGCCACCAGCAGCGAGACAGGTTTTAACTATGGCTACACCTTC. Its protein is CATSSETGFNYGYTF.

As to this clonotype: A read error may produce the germline difference seen at one junction end. V and J are TRBV24-1 and TRBJ2-1; 13 bases are shared with TRBD2. The germline CDR1 and CDR2 sequences are KGHDR and SFDVKD. The CDR3 totals 14 residues. CDR3 nucleotide sequence: TGTGCCACCAGTGATCCCGGACTAGCGGGGGCCCTAGTCTTC. Amino acids: CATSDPGLAGALVF.

This clonotype was detected a few times. J is TRBJ2-3 and V is TRBV4-3; perhaps TRBD2 as D (6 bases). The CDR3 sequence is 15 residues long. Germline V gene sequence: CDR1 LGHNA, CDR2 YSLEER. The V end lost 4 bases, the J end lost 2 bases, and 13 bases lay between the germline ends. The CDR3 nucleotides are TGCGCCAGCAGCCTAGCGTGGGGGGTCACAGATACGCAGTATTTT. It encodes CASSLAWGVTDTQYF.

Ten or more counts support this clonotype. This chain links TRBV12-3 or TRBV12-4 with TRBJ1-1; no clear D. This CDR3 is 13 amino acids long. The V end was cut by 2 bases, the J end by 6 bases, with 10 bases between. The CDR3 DNA sequence: TGTGCCAGCAGTTTAATGTGGGTAGCTGAAGCTTTCTTT. Translated: CASSLMWVAEAFF.

The chain is built from TRBV20-1 and TRBJ1-5, with 12 bases aligning to TRBD1. The germline gives CDR1 DFQATT, CDR2 SNEGSKA (reference sequence). After removal of 3 bases from V and 6 bases from J, the junction contained 6 bases not matched to a gene. The CDR3 covers 15 residues. CDR3 region: CSASGGTGGRQPQHF. In nucleotides, the CDR3 is TGCAGTGCTAGCGGAGGGACAGGGGGCCGTCAGCCCCAGCATTTT.

The chain uses TRBV2 and TRBJ2-5, with 7 positions matching TRBD1. The CDR3 is made up of 14 amino acids. V lost 6 bases and J lost 1; bases outside the gene matches: 5. The germline V gene encodes CDR1 SNHLY and CDR2 FYNNEI. CDR3 in DNA: TGTGCCAGCAGACCTGGGACAGTCCAAGAGACCCAGTACTTC. Translated, it gives CASRPGTVQETQYF.

This clonotype was counted between two and nine times. The chain is built from TRBV20-1 and TRBJ1-1, with TRBD1 identical over 12 bases. In germline, CDR1 is DFQATT, CDR2 SNEGSKA (reference sequence). The CDR3 has 15 residues. Losses at the gene ends were 3 bases for V and 10 bases for J; bases not matched to a gene: 12. This CDR3 is CSASRGTGGVFGAFF. The CDR3 DNA reads TGCAGTGCTAGTCGCGGGACAGGGGGCGTCTTCGGAGCTTTCTTT.

The chain carries TRBV27 and TRBJ2-5; the match to TRBD2 covers 12 bases. Germline CDR1 MNHEY, CDR2 SMNVEV (reference sequence). Germline trimming cut 5 bases from V and 2 bases from J; bases unmatched to any gene: 6. The CDR3 spans 16 residues. In nucleotides, the CDR3 is TGTGCCAGCAGTCCCCGGGGACTAGCGGGTCAAGAGACCCAGTACTTC. Translation gives CASSPRGLAGQETQYF.

The chain uses TRBV5-1 and TRBJ2-1, with D unresolved. The CDR3 extends over 14 amino acids. Germline lookup yields CDR1 SGHRS and CDR2 YFSETQ. V lost 0 bases, J lost 8 bases, and 12 bases lay in between. DNA for the CDR3: TGCGCCAGCAGCTTGGGACGGCCTCAGGATGAGCAGTTCTTC. It translates to CASSLGRPQDEQFF.

V gene TRBV24-1 combines with J gene TRBJ2-3, with a tentative D call TRBD2 (5 bases). The CDR3 spans 14 residues. Germline assignment: CDR1 KGHDR and CDR2 SFDVKD. V lost 3 bases to trimming and J lost 3 bases, with 9 bases between them. CDR3 loop: CATSDPPGTDTQYF. The CDR3 DNA is TGTGCCACCAGTGATCCTCCGGGGACAGATACGCAGTATTTT.

This chain links TRBV6-1 with TRBJ1-3; D gene ambiguous. Germline CDR1 is MNHNS and CDR2 is SASEGT. The CDR3 has 15 amino acids. V lost 5 bases and J 0 bases, leaving 11 bases between the germline ends. CDR3 nucleotides: TGTGCCAGCAGTCTCGGACGGGTCTCTGGAAACACCATATATTTT. Protein product: CASSLGRVSGNTIYF.

In the case of this clonotype: A read error may account for a junction end that differs from germline. This rearrangement joins TRBV7-9 to TRBJ2-5; D gene unclear. The CDR3 spans 14 residues. Germline lookup yields CDR1 SEHNR and CDR2 FQNEAQ (reference sequence). CDR3 DNA: TGTGCCAGCGGCTTAGTCGTCCAAACGGGGACCCAGTACTTC. Its translation: CASGLVVQTGTQYF.

This clonotype was counted a few times. This chain joins TRBV29-1 and TRBJ2-2; maybe TRBD1 (6 bases). CDR1 and CDR2 from the germline V gene are SQVTM and ANQGSEA. The CDR3 covers 14 residues. V was trimmed by 6 bases and J by 2 bases, leaving 13 bases between them. CDR3 loop: CSVQDSGNTGELFF. The DNA of the CDR3 is TGCAGCGTCCAGGACAGTGGAAACACCGGGGAGCTGTTTTTT.

This clonotype was detected only a few times. The chain combines TRBV6-2 or TRBV6-3 with TRBJ2-1; 9 positions match TRBD1. The V segment lost 5 bases and the J segment 2 bases; nucleotides outside the gene matches: 7. Looked up from germline, CDR1 is MNHEY and CDR2 is SVGEGT. There are 16 residues in the CDR3. In nucleotides, the CDR3 is TGTGCCAGCAGTCCCGGGACAGGGATCCCCTACAATGAGCAGTTCTTC. Amino acids: CASSPGTGIPYNEQFF.

The V call is TRBV19, the J call TRBJ2-1, with TRBD1 matching 8 bases. J was trimmed by 10 bases and V by 7 bases; bases with no gene match: 9. CDR1 LNHDA and CDR2 SQIVND come from the germline V gene (reference sequence). The CDR3 length is 13 residues. CDR3 coding DNA: TGTGCCAGTACCGGGACAGGTCTGTGGGAGCAGTTCTTC. Translation gives CASTGTGLWEQFF.

This clonotype was seen only a few times. The rearrangement uses TRBV15 and TRBJ2-7; possibly TRBD2 for D (5 bases). CDR1 and CDR2 (germline): LNHNV, YYDKDF (reference sequence). The CDR3 is made up of 15 amino acids. Trimming cost V 0 bases and J 0 bases, with 9 bases left between them. The CDR3 bases are TGTGCCACCAGCAGAGACCAGCGGAGCTCCTACGAGCAGTACTTC. It translates to CATSRDQRSSYEQYF.

This clonotype was seen at least ten times. This chain connects TRBV7-2 to TRBJ1-1; D gene unclear. This CDR3 is 14 amino acids long. The germline V gene has CDR1 SGHTA and CDR2 FQGNSA. The germline V and J ends were trimmed by 7 bases and 3 bases, with 15 bases remaining between them. CDR3 in amino acids: CASTQPGLYTEAFF. The CDR3 DNA is TGTGCCAGCACCCAACCAGGTTTATACACTGAAGCTTTCTTT.

The chain uses TRBV7-2 and TRBJ1-2; D perhaps matches TRBD1 (5 bases). CDR3 size: 16 residues. Germline CDR1 reads SGHTA; CDR2 reads FQGNSA. V shed 5 bases and J shed 6 bases, with 22 bases lying between them. The CDR3 loop reads CASSPQPPGLGDGYTF. The CDR3, as DNA: TGTGCCAGCAGCCCACAACCGCCGGGGCTGGGGGATGGCTACACCTTC.

The chain employs TRBV12-3 or TRBV12-4 and TRBJ2-7, with D possibly being TRBD1 (6 bases). The CDR3 is 13 residues long. Trimming stripped 5 bases from V and 6 bases from J, with 14 bases between. CDR3 region: CASSHGQRREQYF. DNA of the CDR3: TGTGCCAGCAGTCATGGACAGAGGCGCGAGCAGTACTTC.

There are a few counts of this clonotype. CDR3 bases: TGTGCCATCAGTGGGGATTTCGGGGGTTCCGGGGAGCTGTTTTTT. Translated, it gives CAISGDFGGSGELFF. The chain couples TRBV10-3 to TRBJ2-2; TRBD2 might be the D (6 bases). V lost 4 bases and J lost 6, with 15 bases in between. The CDR3 totals 15 residues. The V gene's germline CDR1 is ENHRY and CDR2 SYGVKD.

V usage is TRBV4-1 and J usage is TRBJ2-5, with D perhaps matching TRBD2 (6 bases). V shed 0 bases and J shed 2 bases, with 16 bases lying between them. From germline, CDR1 is MGHRA and CDR2 YSYEKL. The CDR3 consists of 17 residues. CDR3 protein: CASSQDREVLVQETQYF. CDR3 bases: TGCGCCAGCAGCCAAGATAGGGAGGTACTAGTGCAAGAGACCCAGTACTTC.

This clonotype was observed a handful of times. The V and J genes are TRBV4-3 and TRBJ2-3, with a possible D match to TRBD1 (6 bases). CDR1 LGHNA and CDR2 YSLEER come from the germline V gene. This CDR3 is 14 amino acids long. V was pared by 8 bases and J by 5 bases, with 17 bases between. This CDR3 reads CASASRGMRDTQYF. CDR3 bases: TGCGCCAGCGCCTCGAGGGGGATGAGAGATACGCAGTATTTT.

This clonotype was recorded many times. The gene calls are TRBV4-2 and TRBJ2-1; D gene uncertain. Germline CDR1 LGHNA, CDR2 YNFKEQ. The CDR3 consists of 13 residues. Trimming pared 6 bases from V and 4 bases from J, leaving 10 bases between. CDR3 sequence (DNA): TGTGCCAGCAGACTCGATACATACAATGAGCAGTTCTTC. Protein product: CASRLDTYNEQFF.

In its sample, this clonotype was seen a few times. The chain uses TRBV9 and TRBJ2-5; D perhaps matches TRBD2 (6 bases). This CDR3 comprises 15 residues. V lost 0 bases and J lost 5, with 14 bases in between. Germline-derived CDR1 and CDR2 are SGDLS and YYNGEE. The CDR3 DNA sequence: TGTGCCAGCAGCGTAGTCCGGGGGATAGGGGAGACCCAGTACTTC. It specifies CASSVVRGIGETQYF.

The V gene is TRBV12-3 or TRBV12-4, the J gene TRBJ2-1, with 7 bases lining up with TRBD1. J was trimmed by 8 bases and V by 1 base; bases with no gene match: 5. The CDR3 length is 14 residues. The CDR3 protein is CASSLGQQGYEQFF. The CDR3 nucleotides are TGTGCCAGCAGTTTAGGACAACAGGGGTATGAGCAGTTCTTC.

The rearrangement uses TRBV20-1 and TRBJ2-4; D uncertain. V was cut by 0 bases and J by 0 bases, with 6 bases left in between. Germline CDR1 DFQATT, CDR2 SNEGSKA (reference sequence). This CDR3 spans 14 amino acids. CDR3 sequence reads: CSARDALAKNIQYF. The CDR3 nucleotides read TGCAGTGCTAGAGATGCGTTAGCCAAAAACATTCAGTACTTC.

This clonotype occurred a few times. V usage is TRBV6-5 and J usage is TRBJ2-3; TRBD2 aligns across 10 bases. From germline, CDR1 is MNHEY and CDR2 SVGAGI. The CDR3 loop spans 17 amino acids. V gave up 6 bases and J gave up 5 bases; unmatched junction bases: 14. The CDR3 coding sequence is TGTGCCAGCAGCCCCGACGAGCGGGGGGGTCGGGTAGATACGCAGTATTTT. It translates to CASSPDERGGRVDTQYF.